Listed here are 2 T cell receptor beta chains from one sample, sequenced in a study of vaccination and CD4 T cells after COVID-19. The antigens of these receptors remain unknown. Stated treatment: roughly 11-day PBMC culture with coronavirus spike peptide pools or control peptides (ViraFEST assay). The Oncomine TCR Beta short-read assay was applied to DNA of cultured CD4+ T cells. TCRdb re-called the PCR reads with MiXCR, one entry per CDR3 protein. The sample gives 20,000 to 25,000 distinct CDR3 sequences, around 35% of which show up once; over 4% is in the top ten. The material sequenced was CD4+ T cells from blood, cultured in vitro, taken before SARS-CoV-2 vaccination. The receptors originated from a human donor who had recovered from COVID-19.

There are a few counts of this clonotype. The genes are TRBV7-6 and TRBJ1-1; unclear D gene. CDR3 size: 15 residues. The V gene lost 0 bases and the J gene lost 2 bases, with 10 bases spanning the gap. In germline, CDR1 is SGHVS, CDR2 FNYEAQ. The CDR3 loop reads CASSLAPTANTEAFF. The CDR3 DNA reads as TGTGCCAGCAGCTTAGCCCCAACAGCAAACACTGAAGCTTTCTTT.

V usage is TRBV12-3 or TRBV12-4 and J usage is TRBJ1-6, with D perhaps matching TRBD1 (6 bases). V lost 3 bases and J lost 7, with 10 bases in between. CDR3 length: 14 amino acids. CDR3 loop: CASSFTGPNSPLHF. The DNA of the CDR3 is TGTGCCAGCAGTTTTACAGGGCCAAATTCACCCCTCCACTTT.